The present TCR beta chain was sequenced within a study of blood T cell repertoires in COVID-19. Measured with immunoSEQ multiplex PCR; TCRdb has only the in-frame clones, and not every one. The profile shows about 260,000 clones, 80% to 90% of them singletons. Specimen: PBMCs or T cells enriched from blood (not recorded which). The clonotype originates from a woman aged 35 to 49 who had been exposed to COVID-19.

The CDR3 nucleotides read TGTGCCAGCAGCCGGGACAGGGGGATAAACACCGGGGAGCTGTTTTTT. Its protein product is CASSRDRGINTGELFF. The chain joins TRBV7-7 to TRBJ2-2; 11 bases line up with TRBD1. The CDR3 loop spans 16 amino acids. V dropped 5 bases and J dropped 2; count of bases not matched to a gene: 4. Germline V CDR1 and CDR2: SSHAT, FNYEAQ (reference sequence).